This T cell receptor beta chain was captured by sequencing in a study of cytomegalovirus exposure and HLA in healthy donors. Vbeta (60) and Jbeta (13) primers were used in the PCR. Generated by immunoSEQ multiplex PCR, the TCRdb table keeps only in-frame clones and is missing some. The data hold under 200,000 clones, with under 85% observed a single time. With 5 bases clipped from V and 4 bases from J, the junction kept 6 bases outside the gene matches. The CDR3 runs 15 residues. Germline V lookup: CDR1 SGHTA, CDR2 FQGTGA. The origin of this receptor is a female donor in good health and CMV-seronegative. The specimen was PBMCs. This sequence joins TRBV7-3 and TRBJ2-1, with TRBD2 matching over 9 bases. In DNA, the CDR3 is TGTGCCAGCAGCCCCGATAGCGGGGGATACAATGAGCAGTTCTTC. This sequence encodes CASSPDSGGYNEQFF.